A selection of T cell receptor beta chains follows, all from one sample in a study of blood T cells in healthy people across ages. TCRdb recomputed calls from the 5' RACE reads with MiXCR, one row per CDR3 protein. The repertoire consists of about 1.8 million distinct CDR3 sequences, with approximately 50% occurring once and the leading ten covering around 2.1%. Material: blood. These TCRs come from a woman in her thirties or forties in good health. The CDR3 runs from the conserved cysteine through the conserved F or W. The D gene is left open where the match is weak. Clone size, where shown, is once, few, many, or a class for clones that have expanded.

length	size	V	J	D	DNA	CDR3
16	-	TRBV7-2	TRBJ2-7	-	TGTGCCAGCAGTCCCTACCCACTAGGGTTGTACAATGAGCAGTACTTC	CASSPYPLGLYNEQYF
15	few	TRBV12-3/TRBV12-4	TRBJ1-1	-	TGTGCCAGCAGAATATTTAACGCCATGAACACTGAAGCTTTCTTT	CASRIFNAMNTEAFF
14	once	TRBV27	TRBJ2-4	TRBD1	TGTGCCAGCAGTAAGGGGGCCATGGGAGACATTCAGTACTTC	CASSKGAMGDIQYF
15	-	TRBV4-3	TRBJ1-5	-	TGCGCCAGCAGCCAAGAAGTAGGCACCAATCAGCCCCAGCATTTT	CASSQEVGTNQPQHF
14	-	TRBV12-3/TRBV12-4	TRBJ2-7	-	TGTGCCAGCAGTGTCGGGGGTTTCTCCTACGAGCAGTACTTC	CASSVGGFSYEQYF
14	-	TRBV11-1	TRBJ1-2	-	TGTGCCAGCAGCTCACCCCCGGGCGGCTATGGCTACACCTTC	CASSSPPGGYGYTF
15	-	TRBV12-3/TRBV12-4	TRBJ1-1	TRBD1	TGTGCCAGCAGCCCCAACAGGGGTTCGGGCACTGAAGCTTTCTTT	CASSPNRGSGTEAFF
15	-	TRBV4-3	TRBJ2-7	-	TGCGCCAGCAGCCAAGACGGGGGGCTGGGATACGAGCAGTACTTC	CASSQDGGLGYEQYF
14	-	TRBV5-1	TRBJ2-5	-	TGCGCCAGCAGCTTGGACGGGGGACCGGGGACCCAGTACTTC	CASSLDGGPGTQYF
14	-	TRBV6-2/TRBV6-3	TRBJ2-5	-	TGTGCCAGCAGCTTCTGGACTATCCAAGAGACCCAGTACTTC	CASSFWTIQETQYF
13	-	TRBV20-1	TRBJ2-3	-	TGCAGTGCCCCAGAGGGTGGCACAGATACGCAGTATTTT	CSAPEGGTDTQYF
16	-	TRBV6-2/TRBV6-3	TRBJ1-1	TRBD1	TGTGCCAGCGGGGACCGCCAGGGGGCTGGATACACTGAAGCTTTCTTT	CASGDRQGAGYTEAFF
15	-	TRBV5-1	TRBJ2-4	-	TGCGCCAGCAGCTTGGAGGGTTCGACCAAAAACATTCAGTACTTC	CASSLEGSTKNIQYF
17	-	TRBV7-2	TRBJ1-2	TRBD1	TGTGCCAGCAGCTTATCCCCGGACAGGGCCTTTAACTATGGCTACACCTTC	CASSLSPDRAFNYGYTF
16	-	TRBV7-8	TRBJ2-1	TRBD2	TGTGCCAGCAGCTCCAGAAGACTAGCGGGGGGGAGTGAGCAGTTCTTC	CASSSRRLAGGSEQFF
16	-	TRBV4-2	TRBJ2-5	TRBD2	TGTGCCAGCAGCCAAGATATTGCTAGCGGGGGAGAGACCCAGTACTTC	CASSQDIASGGETQYF
15	few	TRBV29-1	TRBJ2-3	-	TGCAGCGTTGATGAGGGTACGGGCCTCACAGATACGCAGTATTTT	CSVDEGTGLTDTQYF
14	-	TRBV6-5	TRBJ1-2	TRBD1	TGTGCCAGCAGCCGGACAGGGAACAACTATGGCTACACCTTC	CASSRTGNNYGYTF
13	-	TRBV10-3	TRBJ2-5	-	TGTGCCATCAGTGAGTCGGACGAACCCACCCAGTACTTC	CAISESDEPTQYF
16	-	TRBV11-2	TRBJ2-1	-	TGTGCCAGCAGCTTCATTGGCAGGGGTTCCTACAATGAGCAGTTCTTC	CASSFIGRGSYNEQFF
17	-	TRBV3-1	TRBJ2-7	TRBD1	TGTGCCAGCAGCCATGTCAGTCCGGGACAGGGTGCCTACGAGCAGTACTTC	CASSHVSPGQGAYEQYF
14	-	TRBV5-1	TRBJ1-2	-	TGCGCCAGCGCAGTCGCCGGGACGAAGGGCGGCTACACCTTC	CASAVAGTKGGYTF
15	many	TRBV27	TRBJ2-7	TRBD1	TGTGCCAGCAGAACTAAGGGGGCGCGTTACTACGAGCAGTACTTC	CASRTKGARYYEQYF
13	many	TRBV3-1	TRBJ1-1	TRBD1	TGTGCCAGCAGCCGAACAGGGGGCACTGAAGCTTTCTTT	CASSRTGGTEAFF
13	-	TRBV20-1	TRBJ2-5	-	TGCAGTGCTAGCTTGGAGTTTTCGGAGACCCAGTACTTC	CSASLEFSETQYF
13	-	TRBV20-1	TRBJ1-4	TRBD1	TGCAGTCCCCGTGGGACAGGCCATGAAAAACTGTTTTTT	CSPRGTGHEKLFF
16	few	TRBV27	TRBJ2-3	-	TGTGCCAGCAGTTTAGAGGGTAGCAGGAGTACAGATACGCAGTATTTT	CASSLEGSRSTDTQYF
13	-	TRBV5-1	TRBJ2-1	-	TGCGCCAGCAGCTCTGGGGCTGGGGAGACCCAGTTCTTC	CASSSGAGETQFF
16	-	TRBV6-2/TRBV6-3	TRBJ2-4	-	TGTGCCAGCAGCCCAGCGGTTAGGGGAACCAAAAACATTCAGTACTTC	CASSPAVRGTKNIQYF
14	-	TRBV6-2/TRBV6-3	TRBJ1-5	-	TGTGCCAGCAGTTACGATGCAGGGAATCAGCCCCAGCATTTT	CASSYDAGNQPQHF
13	-	TRBV7-2	TRBJ2-1	-	TGTGCCAGCAGCCCCCCCGCGGTCGATGAGCAGTTCTTC	CASSPPAVDEQFF
15	few	TRBV6-5	TRBJ2-1	TRBD2	TGTGCCAGCGCCCTAGGGCGGGGGGGCGTCGATGAGCAGTTCTTC	CASALGRGGVDEQFF
16	-	TRBV27	TRBJ1-2	-	TGTGCCAGCAGAGGGGGAGACCCGAAGGGGAGAAGGGGCTACACCTTC	CASRGGDPKGRRGYTF
14	-	TRBV6-2/TRBV6-3	TRBJ2-5	-	TGTGCCAGCACCGAGGAGGGGGAACAAGAGACCCAGTACTTC	CASTEEGEQETQYF
14	-	TRBV7-9	TRBJ1-6	-	TGTGCCAGCAGCCCCCTCTCAACACTTTCACCCCTCCACTTT	CASSPLSTLSPLHF
16	-	TRBV29-1	TRBJ1-2	-	TGCAGCGTTGAAGTGAACCTGAACGCAGGCTACTATGGCTACACCTTC	CSVEVNLNAGYYGYTF
18	-	TRBV4-2	TRBJ2-1	TRBD2	TGTGCCAGCAGCCAAGGGATACATAGCGGGGGGGCCAGGAATGAGCAGTTCTTC	CASSQGIHSGGARNEQFF
15	-	TRBV7-2	TRBJ1-6	-	TGTGCCAGCAGCTTTAAGACGGGGGGCAATTCACCCCTCCACTTT	CASSFKTGGNSPLHF
14	-	TRBV27	TRBJ2-7	TRBD1	TGTGCCAGCAGTGCCGACGACAGGGTCTACGAGCAGTACTTC	CASSADDRVYEQYF
17	-	TRBV5-6	TRBJ2-1	-	TGTGCCAGCAGCTCGATACGAAGTGGGGGCTCTCGGGATGAGCAGTTCTTC	CASSSIRSGGSRDEQFF
14	-	TRBV28	TRBJ2-1	-	TGTGCCAGCAGGTCTGGCGTTAGAAACAATGAGCAGTTCTTC	CASRSGVRNNEQFF
15	-	TRBV28	TRBJ2-7	-	TGTGCCAGCAGTTTAGGACAGATGGGGTTCTACGAGCAGTACTTC	CASSLGQMGFYEQYF
16	-	TRBV4-1	TRBJ2-5	TRBD2	TGCGCCAGCAGCCAAGATGCTAGCGGGGGGGCAAGGACCCAGTACTTC	CASSQDASGGARTQYF
13	-	TRBV9	TRBJ2-1	TRBD1	TGTGCCAGCAGCGGACAGGGGTGGTACGAGCAGTTCTTC	CASSGQGWYEQFF
16	-	TRBV4-1	TRBJ2-7	TRBD2	TGCGCCAGCAGCCAAAGACTAGCGGGGGGATCCTACGAGCAGTACTTC	CASSQRLAGGSYEQYF